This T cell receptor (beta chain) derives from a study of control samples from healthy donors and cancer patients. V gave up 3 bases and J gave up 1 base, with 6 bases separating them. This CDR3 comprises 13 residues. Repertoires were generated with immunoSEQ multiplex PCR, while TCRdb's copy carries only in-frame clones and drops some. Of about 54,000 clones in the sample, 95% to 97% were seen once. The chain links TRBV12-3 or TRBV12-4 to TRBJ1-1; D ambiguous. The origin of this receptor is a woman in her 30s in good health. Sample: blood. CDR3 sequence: CASSLMENTEAFF. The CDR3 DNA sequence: TGTGCCAGCAGTTTGATGGAGAACACTGAAGCTTTCTTT.